This entry lists 30 T cell receptor beta chains sequenced from one sample in a study of blood T cell repertoires in COVID-19. Sequencing used immunoSEQ multiplex PCR; TCRdb keeps in-frame clones, though not all of them. The sample lists more than 75,000 clones; around 90% were seen once. The sample was peripheral blood. The source of these receptors is a man aged 50-59 years with COVID-19, enrolled during active disease.

J is TRBJ2-7 and V is TRBV19; TRBD1 aligns across 7 bases. V was clipped by 7 bases and J by 0 bases; unmatched bases: 6. The length of the CDR3 is 14 residues. Per germline, CDR1 LNHDA and CDR2 SQIVND (reference sequence). CDR3: CASTYTGASYEQYF. The CDR3 DNA is TGTGCCAGTACCTATACAGGGGCCTCCTACGAGCAGTACTTC.

In DNA, the CDR3 is TGTGCCAGCAGCGCAGGACAGGGTATGAACACTGAAGCTTTCTTT. Its protein product is CASSAGQGMNTEAFF. The V call is TRBV7-2, the J call TRBJ1-1, with TRBD1 identical over 8 bases. The V and J ends lost 5 bases and 0 bases, in that order; junction bases with no gene match: 5. There are 15 residues in the CDR3. In germline, CDR1 is SGHTA, CDR2 FQGNSA.

The V gene is TRBV7-8, the J gene TRBJ1-2; D may be TRBD1 (6 bases). The CDR3 length is 14 residues. Germline lookup yields CDR1 SGHVS and CDR2 FQNEAQ. V lost 2 bases and J lost 14, with 21 bases in between. In nucleotides, the CDR3 is TGTGCCAGCAGCTTATCGGTAAAGACGGGACATTCAACCTTC. Amino acids: CASSLSVKTGHSTF.

The chain has TRBV5-8 and TRBJ2-1; possible D gene TRBD2, 6 bases. In germline, CDR1 is SGHTS, CDR2 YDEGEE. Trimming removed 0 bases from V and 7 bases from J, with 11 bases in between. CDR3 size: 14 residues. DNA for the CDR3: TGTGCCAGCAGCTTGGTTTGGCTAGCGAATGAGCAGTTCTTC. Encoded protein: CASSLVWLANEQFF.

V is TRBV7-3 and J is TRBJ2-1; TRBD2 matches at 9 bases. CDR1 and CDR2 from the germline V gene are SGHTA and FQGTGA. V gave up 7 bases and J gave up 5 bases; unmatched junction bases: 9. CDR3 size: 15 residues. The CDR3 sequence is CASNQGLARDNEQFF. CDR3 DNA: TGTGCCAGCAACCAAGGACTAGCGCGAGACAATGAGCAGTTCTTC.

The chain couples TRBV3-1 (or the pseudogene TRBV3-2) to TRBJ2-2; D gene uncertain. With 3 bases removed from V and 0 bases from J, the gap between germline ends came to 11 bases. Germline CDR1 is LGHDT and CDR2 is YNNKEL (reference sequence). The CDR3 spans 16 residues. CDR3 residues: CASSHYRTANTGELFF. CDR3 nucleotide sequence: TGTGCCAGCAGCCACTACAGAACGGCGAACACCGGGGAGCTGTTTTTT.

The chain joins TRBV9 to TRBJ1-2, with 7 bases that match TRBD1. Germline V gives CDR1 SGDLS, CDR2 YYNGEE. CDR3 length: 15 amino acids. The ends lost 4 bases at V and 4 bases at J; junction bases unmatched: 10. CDR3 nucleotides: TGTGCCAGCAGCTTCACCCCGGGACAGACCTATGGCTACACCTTC. Protein product: CASSFTPGQTYGYTF. The whole variable domain, remainder taken from reference TRBV9 and TRBJ1-2, is DSGVTQTPKHLITATGQRVTLRCSPRSGDLSVYWYQQSLDQGLQFLIQYYNGEERAKGNILERFSAQQFPDLHSELNLSSLELGDSALYFCASSFTPGQTYGYTFGSGTRLTVV.

The chain joins TRBV19 to TRBJ1-6; D gene unclear. Germline-derived CDR1 and CDR2 are LNHDA and SQIVND (reference sequence). The CDR3 extends over 18 amino acids. V lost 2 bases, J lost 0 bases, and 14 bases lay in between. DNA of the CDR3: TGTGCCAGTAGTATACCCTCGACGGAGAGCTCCTATAATTCACCCCTCCACTTT. As protein: CASSIPSTESSYNSPLHF.

The chain uses TRBV18 and TRBJ1-2, with TRBD1 matching 7 bases. Losses at the gene ends were 3 bases for V and 5 bases for J; bases not matched to a gene: 3. Looked up from germline, CDR1 is KGHSH and CDR2 is LQKENI. CDR3 length equals 13 residues. For the CDR3, the DNA is TGTGCCAGCTCACCGGGACAGCAATATGGCTACACCTTC. Its translation: CASSPGQQYGYTF.

The CDR3 region has the DNA TGCGCCAGCAGTAATACCGGGACAGGGGGCCGTGGGGCCAACGTCCTGACTTTC. The encoded protein is CASSNTGTGGRGANVLTF. The chain is built from TRBV5-1 and TRBJ2-6; TRBD1 agrees at 12 bases. Germline CDR1 SGHRS, CDR2 YFSETQ. The trim removed 5 bases at V and 3 bases at J, leaving 9 bases unmatched. The CDR3 has 18 residues.

This clone was counted only a few times. The V call is TRBV2, the J call TRBJ2-2, with D possibly being TRBD2 (5 bases). CDR3 length: 14 amino acids. Between the trimmed V and J ends, which lost 6 bases and 7 bases, there was a span of 15 bases. Germline-derived CDR1 and CDR2 are SNHLY and FYNNEI. CDR3 DNA: TGTGCCAGCAGCCCAACGAGTGGGAGCGGGGAGCTGTTTTTT. This codes for CASSPTSGSGELFF.

The gene calls are TRBV7-9 and TRBJ2-2; 9 nucleotides match TRBD1. Unmatched junction bases numbered 2, after V lost 5 bases and J lost 4 bases. The length of the CDR3 is 14 residues. The germline V gene has CDR1 SEHNR and CDR2 FQNEAQ (reference sequence). This CDR3 is CASSRTGATGELFF. CDR3 sequence (DNA): TGTGCCAGCAGCCGGACAGGGGCCACCGGGGAGCTGTTTTTT.

The chain couples TRBV13 to TRBJ1-4; 8 bases are a match to TRBD1. Trimming at V came to 3 bases and at J to 3 bases, leaving 6 bases not matched to a gene. The CDR3 is 16 residues long. Germline V lookup: CDR1 PRHDT, CDR2 FYEKMQ (reference sequence). CDR3 sequence reads: CASSLGDRIANEKLFF. DNA of the CDR3: TGTGCCAGCAGCTTGGGGGACAGGATCGCTAATGAAAAACTGTTTTTT.

This rearrangement joins TRBV5-1 to TRBJ2-1; no reliable D call. CDR1 and CDR2 (germline): SGHRS, YFSETQ. V gave up 1 base and J gave up 3 bases, with 11 bases separating them. This CDR3 region has 15 residues. The CDR3 sequence is CASSLSGHDYNEQFF. The CDR3 DNA reads as TGCGCCAGCAGCTTGTCAGGCCATGACTACAATGAGCAGTTCTTC.

The genes are TRBV30 and TRBJ1-2; 8 bases are shared with TRBD1. The CDR3 runs 14 residues. Germline V CDR1 and CDR2: GTSNPN, SVGIG (reference sequence). The J segment lost 4 bases and the V segment lost 0 bases, leaving 4 bases of the junction unmatched. Here the CDR3 reads CAWSVDQGAYGYTF. Written as DNA, the CDR3 is TGTGCCTGGAGTGTAGATCAGGGGGCCTATGGCTACACCTTC. Supplemented by reference TRBV30 and TRBJ1-2, the full variable domain reads SQTIHQWPATLVQPVGSPLSLECTVEGTSNPNLYWYRQAAGRGLQLLFYSVGIGQISSEVPQNLSASRPQDRQFILSSKKLLLSDSGFYLCAWSVDQGAYGYTFGSGTRLTVV.

V and J are TRBV19 and TRBJ1-2; 10 bases agree with TRBD1. The CDR3 runs 15 residues. Per germline, CDR1 LNHDA and CDR2 SQIVND (reference sequence). V shed 5 bases, J shed 2 bases, and the junction held 5 bases outside the gene matches. The CDR3 bases are TGTGCCAGTAGTCCCTGGACAGGGGGAAACTATGGCTACACCTTC. It specifies CASSPWTGGNYGYTF. Based on the CDR3 plus reference TRBV19 and TRBJ1-2, the full variable domain is DGGITQSPKYLFRKEGQNVTLSCEQNLNHDAMYWYRQDPGQGLRLIYYSQIVNDFQKGDIAEGYSVSREKKESFPLTVTSAQKNPTAFYLCASSPWTGGNYGYTFGSGTRLTVV.

This rearrangement joins TRBV3-1 (or the pseudogene TRBV3-2) to TRBJ2-5; 13 nucleotides agree with TRBD2. Germline V lookup: CDR1 LGHDT, CDR2 YNNKEL (reference sequence). The CDR3 runs to 14 residues. The V gene end was trimmed by 6 bases and the J gene end by 2 bases; junction bases not matched to a gene: 0. CDR3 loop: CASRLAGGQETQYF. CDR3 bases: TGTGCCAGCAGACTAGCGGGGGGGCAAGAGACCCAGTACTTC.

This chain links TRBV6-2 or TRBV6-3 with TRBJ1-6, with a possible D match to TRBD1 (5 bases). CDR1 and CDR2 from the germline V gene are MNHEY and SVGEGT. The CDR3 length is 14 residues. V gave up 2 bases and J gave up 7 bases, with 9 bases separating them. In nucleotides, the CDR3 is TGTGCCAGCAGTTACCTAGGGGAAAATTCACCCCTCCACTTT. It encodes CASSYLGENSPLHF.

J is TRBJ1-5 and V is TRBV27, with 8 bases that match TRBD1. This CDR3 has 15 residues. Germline lookup yields CDR1 MNHEY and CDR2 SMNVEV (reference sequence). Losses at the gene ends were 2 bases for V and 11 bases for J; bases not matched to a gene: 11. CDR3 nucleotides: TGTGCCAGCAGTTTAACCGCCGACAGGGGTGGGTCCCAGCATTTT. Translation gives CASSLTADRGGSQHF.

The chain carries TRBV9 and TRBJ2-7; D unclear. V was cut by 0 bases and J by 4 bases, with 14 bases left in between. Germline V gene data show CDR1 as SGDLS and CDR2 as YYNGEE. CDR3 size: 15 residues. DNA for the CDR3: TGTGCCAGCAGCGTAGGATCTGACCCCAGGTACGAGCAGTACTTC. Translating gives CASSVGSDPRYEQYF.

The chain joins TRBV9 to TRBJ1-1, with no clear D. The germline gives CDR1 SGDLS, CDR2 YYNGEE. V was clipped by 0 bases and J by 6 bases, with 15 bases between them. CDR3 length: 15 residues. The CDR3 protein is CASSVEWKRSAEAFF. The DNA for the CDR3 is TGTGCCAGCAGCGTAGAATGGAAGAGGAGCGCTGAAGCTTTCTTT.

This rearrangement joins TRBV5-1 to TRBJ2-7; 7 bases align to TRBD1. V dropped 3 bases and J dropped 4; count of bases not matched to a gene: 4. This CDR3 comprises 13 residues. Germline V lookup: CDR1 SGHRS, CDR2 YFSETQ. Here the CDR3 reads CASSSSQGYEQYF. CDR3 DNA sequence: TGCGCCAGCAGCTCCTCACAGGGGTACGAGCAGTACTTC. Drawing the rest from reference TRBV5-1 and TRBJ2-7, the complete variable domain is KAGVTQTPRYLIKTRGQQVTLSCSPISGHRSVSWYQQTPGQGLQFLFEYFSETQRNKGNFPGRFSGRQFSNSRSEMNVSTLELGDSALYLCASSSSQGYEQYFGPGTRLTVT.

This chain links TRBV7-2 with TRBJ1-1; TRBD1 matches 8 bases. Trimming cost V 3 bases and J 7 bases; bases outside gene matches: 7. Germline V gives CDR1 SGHTA, CDR2 FQGNSA. This CDR3 contains 14 residues. CDR3 in DNA: TGTGCCAGCAGCTTGACAGGGGTAGTCGGTGAAGCTTTCTTT. Protein: CASSLTGVVGEAFF.

This chain connects TRBV6-5 to TRBJ2-7; tentative D call: TRBD1 (6 bases). The CDR3 has 14 amino acids. V was cut by 0 bases and J by 2 bases, with 8 bases left in between. Germline-derived CDR1 and CDR2 are MNHEY and SVGAGI. CDR3 in DNA: TGTGCCAGCAGTTACTCTTGGGACACCTACGAGCAGTACTTC. This encodes CASSYSWDTYEQYF.

The chain has TRBV4-3 and TRBJ1-2, with a weak D call TRBD1 (6 bases). This CDR3 contains 16 residues. CDR1 is LGHNA and CDR2 is YSLEER in the germline V gene. Trimming removed 1 base from V and 6 bases from J, with 18 bases in between. CDR3 residues: CASSQGAGVLIHGYTF. The CDR3 DNA follows: TGCGCCAGCAGCCAAGGGGCAGGGGTTTTGATACATGGCTACACCTTC.

The chain combines TRBV21-1 with TRBJ1-5; the table calls TRBD1, which could not be checked here. TRBV21-1 has pseudogene status. The CDR3 spans 16 residues. CDR3 in amino acids: CASSKVVRASNQPQHF. CDR3 bases: TGTGCCAGCAGCAAAGTCGTCAGGGCGAGCAATCAGCCCCAGCATTTT.

The V gene is TRBV5-1, the J gene TRBJ1-4, with D uncertain. CDR3 length equals 17 residues. Germline lookup yields CDR1 SGHRS and CDR2 YFSETQ. V was cut by 1 base and J by 0 bases, with 13 bases left in between. The CDR3 nucleotides read TGCGCCAGCAGCTTGACCGGAACAGATGCAACTAATGAAAAACTGTTTTTT. This sequence encodes CASSLTGTDATNEKLFF.

This clone was picked up a small number of times. This sequence joins TRBV19 and TRBJ2-4; perhaps TRBD1 as D (5 bases). Per the germline V gene, CDR1 is LNHDA and CDR2 is SQIVND (reference sequence). Trimming took off 5 bases at V and 3 bases at J, with 20 bases between the two ends. CDR3 length: 17 amino acids. CDR3 loop: CASSPRSGHVNKNIQYF. In DNA form, the CDR3 reads TGTGCCAGTAGTCCTCGATCAGGACACGTTAACAAAAACATTCAGTACTTC. The full variable domain, completed using reference TRBV19 and TRBJ2-4, is DGGITQSPKYLFRKEGQNVTLSCEQNLNHDAMYWYRQDPGQGLRLIYYSQIVNDFQKGDIAEGYSVSREKKESFPLTVTSAQKNPTAFYLCASSPRSGHVNKNIQYFGAGTRLSVL.

The J gene is TRBJ2-5, the V gene TRBV7-2; possible D gene TRBD1, 6 bases. The ends were cut back, 1 base at V and 5 bases at J, with 11 bases in the middle. Germline assignment: CDR1 SGHTA and CDR2 FQGNSA. The CDR3 totals 14 residues. The DNA of the CDR3 is TGTGCCAGCAGCTTAGACAGGGTTGGGGAGACCCAGTACTTC. Amino acids: CASSLDRVGETQYF.

This clone was seen just once. The V gene is TRBV7-2, the J gene TRBJ2-3, with 14 positions matching TRBD2. There are 17 residues in the CDR3. V gave up 5 bases and J gave up 2 bases; unmatched junction bases: 6. Germline assignment: CDR1 SGHTA and CDR2 FQGNSA. This CDR3 is CASSPRTSGGNTDTQYF. The DNA for the CDR3 is TGTGCCAGCAGCCCCAGGACTAGCGGGGGGAACACAGATACGCAGTATTTT.